The entry below describes one TCR beta chain. Its antigen remains unknown. These data originate in a study of shared clonotypes between healthy human individuals. Overall study findings and caveats: Inspection by rarefaction showed sorted-subset sequencing to be incomplete despite large depth.

Repertoires were generated with immunoSEQ multiplex PCR, while TCRdb's copy carries only in-frame clones and drops some. The repertoire holds under 2.5 million clones, with 85% to 95% as singletons. There were no recent acute infections or vaccinations among the donors, who were healthy HIV-negative adults. Both subsets, CD45RA+ naive and CD45RA-negative memory, were split from the CD4+ cells. Sequenced: naive CD4+ T cells from PBMCs. Subset noted: CD45RA+ positively selected. This clonotype was sampled from a man aged 18 to 35 in good health. Some clones in this sample may be carry-over from other donors' samples.

The CDR3 here is CASSLQPGQGGNTEAFF. The CDR3 DNA is TGTGCCAGCAGCTTGCAACCGGGACAGGGGGGGAACACTGAAGCTTTCTTT. V is TRBV7-9 and J is TRBJ1-1, with TRBD1 identical over 11 bases. The junction had 7 bases not matched to a gene; V was cut back by 3 bases and J by 1 base. Germline V gene sequence: CDR1 SEHNR, CDR2 FQNEAQ (reference sequence). The CDR3 totals 17 residues.